This T cell receptor (beta chain) was documented in a study of T cell responses to AZD1222 COVID-19 vaccine. Assay used: immunoSEQ multiplex PCR; TCRdb lists only in-frame clones, some missing. The sample shows 150,000 or so clones, 80% to 90% of them seen only once. Germline V gives CDR1 MNHEY, CDR2 SVGAGI. Trimming cost V 6 bases and J 13 bases; bases outside gene matches: 9. The CDR3 covers 13 residues. The TCR was taken from an adult in good health. The source material was peripheral blood, sampled on day 0 of MenACWY control vaccination. The chain is built from TRBV6-5 and TRBJ1-4, with 9 bases fitting TRBD1. CDR3: CASRNPQDRGLFF. As DNA, the CDR3 is TGTGCCAGCAGGAACCCACAGGACAGGGGACTGTTTTTT.